This T cell receptor (beta chain) was sequenced in a study of quantifying T cell responses using KT2 cells. Study context: cDNA was made from DNase-treated RNA using alpha and beta constant primers.

This clonotype was recorded a few times. The CDR3 is 14 residues long. Between the trimmed V and J ends, which lost 3 bases and 2 bases, there was a span of 11 bases. Germline assignment: CDR1 DFQATT and CDR2 SNEGSKA (reference sequence). Each cDNA got a UMI-containing oligo ligated at its 3' end. The first PCR ran approximately 4 cycles with an equimolar RC1.1 and RC1.2 beta primer mix. A single record per CDR3 protein comes from TCRdb applying MiXCR to the UMI-ligation and nested PCR reads. The profile shows tens of thousands of distinct CDR3 sequences, 9.5% to 13% of them singletons. The V and J genes are TRBV20-1 and TRBJ1-5; tentatively, D is TRBD1 (5 bases). The specimen sequenced was PBMCs spiked with cells of the T cell clone KT2. This TCR was recovered from a human donor. The CDR3 sequence is CSASKGIGNQPQHF. The CDR3 bases are TGCAGTGCTAGTAAGGGGATTGGCAATCAGCCCCAGCATTTT.